Below are 26 T cell receptor beta chains sequenced from a single sample in a study of beta chain features in type 1 diabetes. Of the isolated RNA, all was reverse transcribed, and so the sequenced material was expressed TCRB transcripts. Sequenced by immunoSEQ multiplex PCR; TCRdb stores in-frame clones only, minus some. Among 390,000 or so clones, approximately 15% were seen once, and the ten largest hold roughly 0.033%. The specimen sequenced was naive CD4+ T cells from blood. Source of these receptors: a man aged 25-45 years in good health.

About this clone itself: Other DNA sequences in this specimen translate into the identical CDR3. The CDR3 region has the DNA TGTGCCATCAGTGCGGACAGTAACTATGGCTACACCTTC. This translates into CAISADSNYGYTF. V usage is TRBV10-3 and J usage is TRBJ1-2; maybe TRBD1 (6 bases). V shed 4 bases and J shed 1 base, with 7 bases lying between them. This CDR3 spans 13 amino acids. From germline, CDR1 is ENHRY and CDR2 SYGVKD.

The chain joins TRBV18 to TRBJ2-5; no definite D call. The CDR3 has 13 residues. Germline-derived CDR1 and CDR2 are KGHSH and LQKENI. Trimming took off 5 bases at V and 0 bases at J, with 7 bases between the two ends. The CDR3 coding sequence is TGTGCCAGCTCAGTGGGAAACCAAGAGACCCAGTACTTC. Protein: CASSVGNQETQYF.

J is TRBJ2-1 and V is TRBV25-1, with no clear D. The V gene lost 4 bases and the J gene lost 9 bases, with 10 bases spanning the gap. The CDR3 is 12 amino acids. Germline values: CDR1 MGHDK, CDR2 SYGVNS. The CDR3 DNA reads as TGTGCCAGCAGTGTTTCTGGGGTTGAGCAGTTCTTC. Residues: CASSVSGVEQFF.

The chain carries TRBV7-2 and TRBJ2-5; TRBD1 or TRBD2 may be the D gene (5 bases each). Trimming stripped 2 bases from V and 2 bases from J, with 12 bases between. The CDR3 is made up of 15 amino acids. Per the germline V gene, CDR1 is SGHTA and CDR2 is FQGNSA. Here the CDR3 reads CASSLYYRTQETQYF. The CDR3 DNA reads TGTGCCAGCAGCTTATATTACAGGACTCAAGAGACCCAGTACTTC.

This sequence joins TRBV5-1 and TRBJ2-3; 12 bases map to TRBD2. The germline gives CDR1 SGHRS, CDR2 YFSETQ. V was clipped by 6 bases and J by 7 bases; unmatched bases: 12. The CDR3 is 16 amino acids. DNA of the CDR3: TGCGCCAGCAACTTCCTAGCGGGAGGGGGCACGAATACGCAGTATTTT. It is translated as CASNFLAGGGTNTQYF.

This clone was detected a few times. The chain recombines TRBV19 with TRBJ2-3; 7 nucleotides agree with TRBD2. CDR1 is LNHDA and CDR2 is SQIVND in the germline V gene (reference sequence). The V and J ends lost 3 bases and 4 bases, in that order; junction bases with no gene match: 4. The CDR3 consists of 14 residues. As DNA, the CDR3 is TGTGCCAGTAGTATGAGGGAGGGCCCAGATACGCAGTATTTT. It encodes CASSMREGPDTQYF.

This clone was counted a single time. The chain recombines TRBV9 with TRBJ2-5; 9 bases align to TRBD2. Looked up from germline, CDR1 is SGDLS and CDR2 is YYNGEE. With V trimmed by 4 bases and J by 0 bases, 7 bases remained unmatched. This CDR3 contains 16 residues. CDR3 residues: CASSLYRLADQETQYF. The CDR3 DNA reads as TGTGCCAGCAGCCTATATCGACTAGCGGACCAAGAGACCCAGTACTTC.

As for this clone: This specimen includes other DNA sequences encoding the same CDR3. V and J are TRBV6-5 and TRBJ1-1; D not resolved. This CDR3 comprises 13 residues. Germline V CDR1 and CDR2: MNHEY, SVGAGI. V was shortened by 2 bases and J by 1 base, with 5 bases between the two germline ends. CDR3 sequence reads: CASSYRANTEAFF. The CDR3 DNA follows: TGTGCCAGCAGTTACAGGGCGAACACTGAAGCTTTCTTT.

The CDR3 loop is CASGRGLSEQFF. The DNA of the CDR3 is TGTGCTAGTGGCCGAGGTCTTAGTGAGCAGTTCTTC. The chain joins TRBV12-5 to TRBJ2-1; D is unresolved. Trimming took 6 bases from V and 9 from J, leaving 12 bases between them. Per germline, CDR1 LGHNT and CDR2 FRNRAP. CDR3 length: 12 amino acids.

This clone was counted between two and nine times. The rearrangement joins TRBV4-1 to TRBJ1-6; 9 bases are a match to TRBD1. The CDR3 consists of 14 residues. CDR1 and CDR2 from the germline V gene are MGHRA and YSYEKL. V was pared by 4 bases and J by 8 bases, with 3 bases of the junction left unmatched. CDR3 coding DNA: TGCGCCAGCAGCCCTCGGACAGGGGATTCACCCCTCCACTTT. This encodes CASSPRTGDSPLHF.

V and J are TRBV4-3 and TRBJ2-3; D tentatively fits TRBD1 or TRBD2 (6 bases each). Trimming pared 1 base from V and 3 bases from J, leaving 14 bases between. The length of the CDR3 is 16 residues. Per germline, CDR1 LGHNA and CDR2 YSLEER. The CDR3 DNA reads as TGCGCCAGCAGCCAAGGATACGGCGGGACAACAGATACGCAGTATTTT. It is translated as CASSQGYGGTTDTQYF.

This clone turned up a few times. The V and J genes are TRBV11-3 and TRBJ2-7; possibly TRBD2 for D (6 bases). There are 14 residues in the CDR3. Germline V lookup: CDR1 SGHNT, CDR2 YENEEA. The germline V and J ends were trimmed by 1 base and 6 bases, with 13 bases remaining between them. DNA for the CDR3: TGTGCCAGCAGCTTAGTCGCGGGGACGGGCGAGCAGTACGTC. This translates into CASSLVAGTGEQYV.

This sequence joins TRBV28 and TRBJ2-4; 8 bases agree with TRBD1. Germline loops: CDR1 MDHEN, CDR2 SYDVKM. Trimming cost V 10 bases and J 8 bases; bases outside gene matches: 16. CDR3 length: 15 residues. CDR3 DNA: TGTGCCACCGTAATCCTGACAGGGGCCTCATACATTCAGTACTTC. Its protein product is CATVILTGASYIQYF. The full variable domain, its missing parts supplied by reference TRBV28 and TRBJ2-4, is DVKVTQSSRYLVKRTGEKVFLECVQDMDHENMFWYRQDPGLGLRLIYFSYDVKMKEKGDIPEGYSVSREKKERFSLILESASTNQTSMYLCATVILTGASYIQYFGAGTRLSVL.

V and J are TRBV18 and TRBJ2-2; TRBD1 might be the D (5 bases). The germline CDR1 and CDR2 sequences are KGHSH and LQKENI. The germline V and J ends were trimmed by 3 bases and 2 bases, with 13 bases remaining between them. This CDR3 has 16 residues. The CDR3 sequence: CASSPFRQKNTGELFF. The CDR3 coding sequence is TGTGCCAGCTCACCCTTTCGACAGAAAAACACCGGGGAGCTGTTTTTT. The full variable domain, its missing parts supplied by reference TRBV18 and TRBJ2-2, is NAGVMQNPRHLVRRRGQEARLRCSPMKGHSHVYWYRQLPEEGLKFMVYLQKENIIDESGMPKERFSAEFPKEGPSILRIQQVVRGDSAAYFCASSPFRQKNTGELFFGEGSRLTVL.

The chain joins TRBV27 to TRBJ2-5; a possible D gene is TRBD1 (5 bases). CDR1 is MNHEY and CDR2 is SMNVEV in the germline V gene (reference sequence). Between the trimmed V and J ends, which lost 1 base and 5 bases, there was a span of 8 bases. The CDR3 contains 13 residues. CDR3 DNA: TGTGCCAGCAGTTTATTAGGGGCCGAGACCCAGTACTTC. Its protein is CASSLLGAETQYF.

CDR3 coding DNA: TGTGCCAGCAGCTTACCCACGGAATATGGCTACACCTTC. This encodes CASSLPTEYGYTF. The chain joins TRBV7-2 to TRBJ1-2; D gene unclear. In germline, CDR1 is SGHTA, CDR2 FQGNSA. The CDR3 extends over 13 amino acids. V was cut by 2 bases and J by 5 bases, with 9 bases left in between.

This clone was seen more than once but under ten times. The chain recombines TRBV12-5 with TRBJ2-3; D ambiguous. V lost 3 bases, J lost 4 bases, and 5 bases lay in between. Germline CDR1 is LGHNT and CDR2 is FRNRAP. The CDR3 is 12 amino acids. The CDR3 spells CASGLVPDTQYF. The DNA of the CDR3 is TGTGCTAGTGGTTTAGTCCCAGATACGCAGTATTTT.

This clone was detected a few times. The sample contains more than one DNA sequence encoding this CDR3. The chain is built from TRBV2 and TRBJ2-7; unclear D gene. V was shortened by 6 bases and J by 0 bases, with 6 bases between the two germline ends. CDR1 SNHLY and CDR2 FYNNEI come from the germline V gene. This CDR3 is 12 amino acids long. This CDR3 is CASSASSYEQYV. As DNA, the CDR3 is TGTGCCAGCAGCGCCAGCTCCTACGAGCAGTACGTC.

This rearrangement joins TRBV6-6 to TRBJ2-7; 9 positions agree with TRBD2. This CDR3 region has 12 residues. With V trimmed by 8 bases and J by 3 bases, 2 bases remained unmatched. The germline V gene encodes CDR1 MNHNY and CDR2 SVGAGI (reference sequence). This CDR3 is CASGGRDYEQYV. The DNA of the CDR3 is TGTGCCAGCGGCGGGAGGGACTACGAGCAGTACGTC.

As to this clone: Since a much larger clone is just one base distant, this may be a read error. Other DNA sequences within the sample encode an identical CDR3. V and J are TRBV30 and TRBJ1-5; possibly TRBD1 for D (5 bases). The germline CDR1 and CDR2 sequences are GTSNPN and SVGIG (reference sequence). The length of the CDR3 is 13 residues. Trimming cost V 0 bases and J 2 bases, with 5 bases left between them. The CDR3 DNA reads TGTGCCTGGAGTGTCAGGGGCAATCAGCCCCAGCATTTT. As protein: CAWSVRGNQPQHF.

This chain uses TRBV7-9 with TRBJ1-2; possible D gene TRBD1, 5 bases. Looked up from germline, CDR1 is SEHNR and CDR2 is FQNEAQ (reference sequence). The CDR3 has 16 amino acids. With 0 bases removed from V and 3 bases from J, the gap between germline ends came to 14 bases. The CDR3 bases are TGTGCCAGCAGCTTAGCGGCGGGACTATCCGACTATGGCTACACCTTC. Translation: CASSLAAGLSDYGYTF.

The chain combines TRBV10-3 with TRBJ2-3, with TRBD2 matching over 8 bases. Germline CDR1 is ENHRY and CDR2 is SYGVKD. The CDR3 runs 13 residues. The J segment lost 4 bases and the V segment lost 7 bases, leaving 4 bases of the junction unmatched. CDR3 DNA sequence: TGTGCCATCAAAAAACTAGCGGCAGATACGCAGTATTTT. It encodes CAIKKLAADTQYF.

This clone appeared a few times. The chain has TRBV4-3 and TRBJ1-2; no definite D call. Per the germline V gene, CDR1 is LGHNA and CDR2 is YSLEER. Trimming removed 0 bases at V and 7 bases at J, with 15 bases between. The CDR3 is 15 residues long. As DNA, the CDR3 is TGCGCCAGCAGCCAAGATCCGGCGGACCTGAGTGGCTACACCTTC. It yields the protein CASSQDPADLSGYTF.

Worth noting for this clone: A read error is possible here, since a much larger clone lies one base away. Other DNA sequences within the sample encode an identical CDR3. The J gene is TRBJ2-5, the V gene TRBV11-2, with no clear D. The CDR3 is 11 amino acids. The germline V gene encodes CDR1 SGHAT and CDR2 FQNNGV. With 3 bases removed from V and 5 bases from J, the gap between germline ends came to 4 bases. The CDR3 reads CASSLRETQYF. The CDR3 bases are TGTGCCAGCAGCTTGAGGGAGACCCAGTACTTC.

The rearrangement uses TRBV2 and TRBJ2-7; possibly TRBD2 for D (5 bases). Deletions cut 4 bases from V and 6 bases from J, with 13 bases between. The CDR3 spans 13 residues. Per the germline V gene, CDR1 is SNHLY and CDR2 is FYNNEI. The CDR3 loop is CASSVIQSGEQYF. The CDR3 DNA reads as TGTGCCAGCAGTGTGATTCAAAGCGGCGAGCAGTACTTC.

The genes are TRBV4-1 and TRBJ1-2, with D uncertain. V lost 1 base, J lost 0 bases, and 6 bases lay in between. The CDR3 runs 14 residues. Germline V gene sequence: CDR1 MGHRA, CDR2 YSYEKL. CDR3 sequence reads: CASSQARPNYGYTF. The CDR3 bases are TGCGCCAGCAGCCAAGCTAGACCTAACTATGGCTACACCTTC.